These T cell receptor beta chains were read from a single sample in a study of blood T cell repertoires in COVID-19. The repertoire was sequenced with immunoSEQ multiplex PCR; TCRdb's copy has only in-frame clones and lacks some. Here the sample spans 50,000 to 55,000 clones, 80% to 90% being singletons. Sequencing was carried out using peripheral blood. Receptors were obtained from a man in his 60s with active COVID-19. CDR3s include the opening cysteine and the closing phenylalanine or tryptophan. The D gene is left open where the match is weak. Expanded clones are given a class, and other clones once, few, many or no size at all.

>TRBD1|15|TRBV6-2/TRBV6-3|.|TRBJ2-5
CASSYSGGTVETQYF
TGTGCCAGCAGTTACTCGGGTGGGACAGTAGAGACCCAGTACTTC
>TRBD1|14|TRBV7-7|.|TRBJ2-1
CASSLRDRGGEQFF
TGTGCTAGCAGCTTACGAGACAGGGGTGGTGAGCAGTTCTTC
>.|11|TRBV12-3/TRBV12-4|.|TRBJ2-1
CASSQGGEQFF
TGTGCCAGCAGTCAGGGGGGCGAGCAGTTCTTC
>.|14|TRBV5-6|.|TRBJ1-1
CASSSRQVNTEAFF
TGTGCCAGCAGCTCAAGACAGGTCAACACTGAAGCTTTCTTT
>.|11|TRBV20-1|.|TRBJ2-5
CSARLQETQYF
TGCAGTGCTAGACTTCAAGAGACCCAGTACTTC
>TRBD2|15|TRBV28|.|TRBJ2-7
CASSLSASGRYEQYF
TGTGCCAGCAGTTTATCGGCTAGCGGGAGGTACGAGCAGTACTTC
>TRBD2|19|TRBV9|.|TRBJ2-7
CASSPVRLAGGLQGHEQYF
TGTGCCAGCAGCCCCGTCAGACTAGCGGGAGGCCTCCAGGGGCACGAGCAGTACTTC
>TRBD2|14|TRBV29-1|.|TRBJ2-1
CSAERTSGYNEQFF
TGCAGCGCCGAACGGACTAGCGGTTACAATGAGCAGTTCTTC
>.|16|TRBV5-1|.|TRBJ2-1
CASRQDFSTTYNEQFF
TGCGCCAGCAGACAAGACTTTTCTACTACCTACAATGAGCAGTTCTTC
>TRBD1|15|TRBV6-2/TRBV6-3|.|TRBJ2-7
CASSYSRDREDEQYF
TGTGCCAGCAGTTACTCGCGGGACAGGGAGGACGAGCAGTACTTC
>TRBD2|14|TRBV19|.|TRBJ2-3
CASSVAGVTDTQYF
TGTGCCAGTAGTGTGGCGGGAGTCACAGATACGCAGTATTTT
>TRBD2|19|TRBV28|.|TRBJ2-1
CASSSIAGILYSSYNEQFF
TGTGCCAGCAGTTCTATAGCGGGAATCCTATACTCCTCCTACAATGAGCAGTTCTTC
>TRBD2|15|TRBV5-3|.|TRBJ2-7
CARSWAWAGVGEQYF
TGTGCCAGAAGCTGGGCATGGGCGGGAGTGGGTGAGCAGTACTTC
>TRBD1|15|TRBV11-2|.|TRBJ2-1
CASSTRTGSGNEQFF
TGTGCCAGCAGCACCCGGACAGGGTCGGGGAATGAGCAGTTCTTC
>.|13|TRBV15|once|TRBJ2-1
CATSRDLGRPQFF
TGTGCCACCAGCAGAGATTTGGGGAGGCCACAGTTCTTC
>.|14|TRBV2|.|TRBJ2-2
CASSEAGRGGELFF
TGTGCCAGCAGTGAAGCGGGCCGGGGCGGGGAGCTGTTTTTT
>TRBD1|14|TRBV4-3|.|TRBJ2-7
CASSQGDSSYEQYF
TGCGCCAGCAGCCAGGGGGACAGCTCCTACGAGCAGTACTTC
>TRBD1|14|TRBV10-3|.|TRBJ1-4
CAIRGTGTVEKLFF
TGTGCCATCAGGGGGACAGGGACGGTTGAAAAACTGTTTTTT
>TRBD2|17|TRBV4-1|.|TRBJ2-2
CASSQVARAGGFGELFF
TGCGCCAGCAGCCAAGTAGCGAGGGCGGGAGGATTCGGGGAGCTGTTTTTT
>TRBD1|14|TRBV7-2|.|TRBJ2-3
CASSSGQGTDTQYF
TGTGCCAGCAGTTCAGGACAGGGCACAGATACGCAGTATTTT
>.|16|TRBV5-4|once|TRBJ2-2
CASSLVGGANNGELFF
TGTGCCAGCAGCTTGGTTGGGGGCGCGAATAACGGGGAGCTGTTTTTT
>TRBD2|16|TRBV7-8|.|TRBJ2-3
CASSFTLAGFTDTQYF
TGTGCCAGCAGCTTCACACTAGCGGGATTTACAGATACGCAGTATTTT
>TRBD2|15|TRBV19|.|TRBJ2-3
CASSPLAGGPDTQYF
TGTGCCAGTAGTCCACTAGCGGGAGGGCCAGATACGCAGTATTTT
>.|14|TRBV5-1|.|TRBJ1-6
CAKANRPLNSPLHF
TGCGCCAAGGCGAACAGGCCACTTAATTCACCCCTCCACTTT
>TRBD2|15|TRBV7-9|.|TRBJ2-3
CASSPSGRGTDTQYF
TGTGCCAGCAGCCCCAGCGGGAGGGGCACAGATACGCAGTATTTT
>TRBD1|14|TRBV2|once|TRBJ2-3
CASSSQGAGDTQYF
TGTGCCAGCAGTTCTCAGGGGGCTGGAGATACGCAGTATTTT
>.|13|TRBV7-6|.|TRBJ2-7
CASSLGGTLEQYF
TGTGCCAGCAGCTTAGGAGGGACACTCGAGCAGTACTTC
>TRBD1|13|TRBV15|.|TRBJ1-2
CATSRDMGQGYTF
TGTGCCACCAGCAGAGATATGGGACAGGGCTACACCTTC
>TRBD1|15|TRBV7-9|.|TRBJ1-4
CASSPGSGGWEKLFF
TGTGCCAGCAGTCCCGGCTCAGGGGGATGGGAAAAACTGTTTTTT
>TRBD1|15|TRBV7-2|.|TRBJ1-5
CASSLGAQGGRPQHF
TGTGCCAGCAGCTTAGGGGCACAGGGGGGAAGGCCCCAGCATTTT
>TRBD2|15|TRBV5-6|.|TRBJ2-1
CASGFRVAGPNEQFF
TGTGCCAGCGGATTCCGGGTAGCGGGACCTAATGAGCAGTTCTTC
>.|14|TRBV3-1/TRBV3-2|.|TRBJ1-1
CASSQGGGLAEAFF
TGTGCCAGCAGCCAGGGAGGGGGGCTGGCTGAAGCTTTCTTT
>TRBD2|17|TRBV9|.|TRBJ2-3
CASSPSGLAVLTDTQYF
TGTGCCAGCAGCCCTTCGGGACTAGCGGTCCTCACAGATACGCAGTATTTT
>.|13|TRBV5-6|.|TRBJ2-3
CASSPAGGSTQYF
TGTGCCAGCAGCCCGGCCGGGGGAAGTACGCAGTATTTT
>.|15|TRBV21-1|.|TRBJ2-7
CASSKEGQGSHEQYF
TGTGCCAGCAGCAAGGAGGGACAGGGGTCTCACGAGCAGTACTTC
>.|15|TRBV28|once|TRBJ1-5
CATNGADYSNQPQHF
TGTGCCACCAATGGGGCAGATTATAGCAATCAGCCCCAGCATTTT
>.|13|TRBV28|once|TRBJ2-7
CASSTGTPAEQYF
TGTGCCAGCAGTACCGGGACACCCGCCGAGCAGTACTTC
>TRBD2|20|TRBV14|.|TRBJ2-1
CASSQTKGLAGGYSYNEQFF
TGTGCCAGCAGCCAAACAAAGGGACTAGCGGGAGGTTACTCCTACAATGAGCAGTTCTTC
>TRBD2|16|TRBV7-9|.|TRBJ2-5
CASSAQELAVGETQYF
TGTGCCAGCAGCGCGCAGGAACTAGCGGTCGGGGAGACCCAGTACTTC
>TRBD1|16|TRBV4-1|.|TRBJ2-7
CASSQELTGAGSEQYF
TGCGCCAGCAGCCAGGAACTAACAGGGGCAGGCTCCGAGCAGTACTTC
>TRBD2|12|TRBV7-2|.|TRBJ2-1
CASSPPGREKFF
TGTGCCAGCAGCCCGCCCGGGCGGGAGAAGTTCTTC
>TRBD2|18|TRBV4-1|.|TRBJ2-2
CASSQVASGILWTGELFF
TGCGCCAGCAGCCAAGTCGCTAGCGGGATTTTATGGACCGGGGAGCTGTTTTTT